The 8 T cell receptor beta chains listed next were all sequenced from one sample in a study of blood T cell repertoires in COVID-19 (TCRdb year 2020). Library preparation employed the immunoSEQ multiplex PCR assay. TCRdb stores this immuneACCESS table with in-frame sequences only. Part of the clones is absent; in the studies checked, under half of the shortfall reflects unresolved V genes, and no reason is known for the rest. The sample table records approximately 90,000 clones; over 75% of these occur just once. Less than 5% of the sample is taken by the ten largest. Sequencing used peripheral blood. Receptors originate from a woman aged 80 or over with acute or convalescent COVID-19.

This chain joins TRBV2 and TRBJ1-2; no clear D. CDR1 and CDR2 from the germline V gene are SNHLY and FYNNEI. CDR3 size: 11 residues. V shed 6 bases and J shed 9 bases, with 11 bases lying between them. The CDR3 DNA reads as TGTGCCAGCAGCGACTCGATCCGCTACACCTTC. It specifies CASSDSIRYTF.

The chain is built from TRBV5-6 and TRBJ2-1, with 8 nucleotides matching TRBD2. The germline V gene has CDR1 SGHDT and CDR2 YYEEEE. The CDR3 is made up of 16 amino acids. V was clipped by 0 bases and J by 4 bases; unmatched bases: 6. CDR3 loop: CASSLVPGGLYNEQFF. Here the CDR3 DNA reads TGTGCCAGCAGCTTGGTGCCGGGGGGGCTGTACAATGAGCAGTTCTTC.

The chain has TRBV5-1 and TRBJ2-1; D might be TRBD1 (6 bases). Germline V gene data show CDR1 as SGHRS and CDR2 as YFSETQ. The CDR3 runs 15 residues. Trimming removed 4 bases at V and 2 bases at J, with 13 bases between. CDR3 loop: CASSPGQSTYNEQFF. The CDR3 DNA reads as TGCGCCAGCAGCCCCGGACAGTCTACCTACAATGAGCAGTTCTTC.

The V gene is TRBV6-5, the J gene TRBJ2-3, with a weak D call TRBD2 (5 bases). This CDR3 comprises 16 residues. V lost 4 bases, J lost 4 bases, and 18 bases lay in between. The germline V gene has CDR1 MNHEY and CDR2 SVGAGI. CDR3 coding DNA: TGTGCCAGCAGTTCAACTAGGCAGTTTGGATCAGATACGCAGTATTTT. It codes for CASSSTRQFGSDTQYF.

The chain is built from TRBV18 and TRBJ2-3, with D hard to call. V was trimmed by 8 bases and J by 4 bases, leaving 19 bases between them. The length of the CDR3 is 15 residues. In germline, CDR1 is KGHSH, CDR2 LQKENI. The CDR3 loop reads CASTPSALSSDTQYF. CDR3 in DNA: TGTGCCAGCACCCCCTCCGCTTTGAGTTCAGATACGCAGTATTTT.

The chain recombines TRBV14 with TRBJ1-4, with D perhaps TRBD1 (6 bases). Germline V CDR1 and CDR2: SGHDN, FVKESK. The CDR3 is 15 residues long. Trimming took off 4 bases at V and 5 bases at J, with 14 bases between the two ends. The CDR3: CASSPWTAGNEKLFF. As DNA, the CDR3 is TGTGCCAGCAGCCCGTGGACAGCGGGGAATGAAAAACTGTTTTTT. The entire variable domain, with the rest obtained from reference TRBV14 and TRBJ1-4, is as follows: EAGVTQFPSHSVIEKGQTVTLRCDPISGHDNLYWYRRVMGKEIKFLLHFVKESKQDESGMPNNRFLAERTGGTYSTLKVQPAELEDSGVYFCASSPWTAGNEKLFFGSGTQLSVL.

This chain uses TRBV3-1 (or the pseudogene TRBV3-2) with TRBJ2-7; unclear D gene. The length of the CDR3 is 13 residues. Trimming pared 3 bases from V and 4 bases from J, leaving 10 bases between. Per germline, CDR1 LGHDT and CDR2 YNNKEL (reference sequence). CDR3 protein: CASSHSVAYEQYF. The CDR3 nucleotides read TGTGCCAGCAGCCACTCTGTGGCTTACGAGCAGTACTTC.

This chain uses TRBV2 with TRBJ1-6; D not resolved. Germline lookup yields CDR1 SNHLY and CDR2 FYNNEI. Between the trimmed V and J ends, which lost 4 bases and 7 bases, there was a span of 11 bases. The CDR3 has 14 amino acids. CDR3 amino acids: CASSVAGGNSPLHF. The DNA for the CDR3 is TGTGCCAGCAGTGTTGCAGGAGGAAATTCACCCCTCCACTTT.